The 30 T cell receptor beta chains given below trace back to one sample, sequenced in a study of blood T cell repertoires in COVID-19 (dated by TCRdb to 2020 to 2022). The library was generated by the immunoSEQ multiplex PCR assay. Not all clones reach the TCRdb copy of this immuneACCESS table, which keeps in-frame sequences only. Checked studies attribute under half of the gap to unresolved V genes and leave the rest unexplained. Here the sample has around 350,000 clones; around 87% occur a single time. The ten largest clones capture around 3% of the sample. Sequenced input: peripheral blood. These receptor sequences come from a human donor in a cohort sampled during active COVID-19.

The chain uses TRBV2 and TRBJ1-1; D is unclear. The CDR3 length is 13 residues. V was cut by 4 bases and J by 0 bases, with 6 bases left in between. Germline CDR1 reads SNHLY; CDR2 reads FYNNEI. The CDR3 DNA follows: TGTGCCAGCAGTGCGACTTTGAACACTGAAGCTTTCTTT. Residues: CASSATLNTEAFF.

This chain uses TRBV6-5 with TRBJ1-1; 9 bases align to TRBD1. The CDR3 sequence is 14 residues long. J lost 1 base, V lost 6 bases, and 3 bases had no gene match. The germline V gene has CDR1 MNHEY and CDR2 SVGAGI. The CDR3 loop reads CASRTTGGNTEAFF. CDR3 nucleotide sequence: TGTGCCAGCAGGACGACAGGGGGGAACACTGAAGCTTTCTTT.

V gene TRBV6-5 combines with J gene TRBJ1-2, with 7 bases that match TRBD1. CDR3 length equals 13 residues. The V gene end was trimmed by 4 bases and the J gene end by 8 bases; junction bases not matched to a gene: 7. Germline loops: CDR1 MNHEY, CDR2 SVGAGI. The CDR3 nucleotides read TGTGCCAGCAGTTCTACAGGGGTCGGAGGCTACACCTTC. Protein product: CASSSTGVGGYTF.

The chain links TRBV10-3 to TRBJ1-1, with TRBD1 matching 11 bases. The germline gives CDR1 ENHRY, CDR2 SYGVKD. Trimming took 6 bases from V and 5 from J; bases not matched to a gene: 8. The CDR3 is 15 residues long. This CDR3 reads CAIRRRDRGGTEAFF. CDR3 nucleotide sequence: TGTGCCATCAGAAGGAGGGACAGGGGGGGGACTGAAGCTTTCTTT.

This clone came up a few times. The genes are TRBV6-1 and TRBJ1-1; D not certain. This CDR3 region has 14 residues. Trimming took 2 bases from V and 6 from J, leaving 13 bases between them. Looked up from germline, CDR1 is MNHNS and CDR2 is SASEGT. The CDR3 DNA sequence: TGTGCCAGCAGTGAATTCCGAGGGATCGCTGAAGCTTTCTTT. As protein: CASSEFRGIAEAFF.

The chain has TRBV5-1 and TRBJ1-1, with D maybe TRBD1 (6 bases). This CDR3 comprises 16 residues. Germline V lookup: CDR1 SGHRS, CDR2 YFSETQ. With 5 bases removed from V and 1 base from J, the gap between germline ends came to 18 bases. The DNA of the CDR3 is TGCGCCAGCAGGCGGGAGCCCGGGACACCGAACACTGAAGCTTTCTTT. Translation gives CASRREPGTPNTEAFF. The full variable domain, in which reference TRBV5-1 and TRBJ1-1 provide the parts outside the CDR3, is KAGVTQTPRYLIKTRGQQVTLSCSPISGHRSVSWYQQTPGQGLQFLFEYFSETQRNKGNFPGRFSGRQFSNSRSEMNVSTLELGDSALYLCASRREPGTPNTEAFFGQGTRLTVV.

The chain couples TRBV28 to TRBJ2-3; D gene ambiguous. With 7 bases removed from V and 8 bases from J, the gap between germline ends came to 22 bases. The germline CDR1 and CDR2 sequences are MDHEN and SYDVKM. The length of the CDR3 is 15 residues. The CDR3 reads CASTFSRPRVATQYF. The CDR3 DNA is TGTGCCAGCACGTTCTCGAGGCCCCGAGTGGCTACGCAGTATTTT.

The J gene is TRBJ2-3, the V gene TRBV7-8; D is possibly TRBD2 (6 bases). CDR3 length equals 24 residues. Germline V gene lookup returns CDR1 SGHVS and CDR2 FQNEAQ. Trimming took off 5 bases at V and 0 bases at J, with 39 bases between the two ends. In DNA form, the CDR3 reads TGTGCCAGCAGCCCCCGAGGGGCTAGCGTGACCGGGCCGAGACCTACAACTAGCACAGATACGCAGTATTTT. Encoded protein: CASSPRGASVTGPRPTTSTDTQYF.

The chain employs TRBV2 and TRBJ2-5; 8 bases match TRBD1. The CDR3 covers 14 residues. Germline lookup yields CDR1 SNHLY and CDR2 FYNNEI. The junction had 4 bases not matched to a gene; V was cut back by 4 bases and J by 3 bases. This chain's CDR3 is CASSAAQGEETQYF. CDR3 nucleotide sequence: TGTGCCAGCAGTGCCGCACAGGGGGAAGAGACCCAGTACTTC. The full variable domain, rest sourced from reference TRBV2 and TRBJ2-5, is EPEVTQTPSHQVTQMGQEVILRCVPISNHLYFYWYRQILGQKVEFLVSFYNNEISEKSEIFDDQFSVERPDGSNFTLKIRSTKLEDSAMYFCASSAAQGEETQYFGPGTRLLVL.

V usage is TRBV5-1 and J usage is TRBJ1-2; D may be TRBD1 (6 bases). There are 15 residues in the CDR3. Germline V gene sequence: CDR1 SGHRS, CDR2 YFSETQ. Trimming left V 4 bases short and J 8 bases short, with 21 bases between. CDR3 sequence: CASSEQGGGVVGYTF. CDR3 in DNA: TGCGCCAGCAGCGAACAGGGCGGTGGTGTAGTGGGCTACACCTTC.

This clone was counted only a few times. V and J are TRBV4-2 and TRBJ1-1; possible D gene TRBD1, 6 bases. Between the trimmed V and J ends, which lost 4 bases and 3 bases, there was a span of 24 bases. CDR1 is LGHNA and CDR2 is YNFKEQ in the germline V gene. The CDR3 totals 18 residues. The CDR3 is CASSLPAYGGGRDTEAFF. For the CDR3, the DNA is TGTGCCAGCAGCCTGCCCGCCTATGGGGGGGGGCGAGACACTGAAGCTTTCTTT.

The J gene is TRBJ2-1, the V gene TRBV30; 9 bases align to TRBD2. Per the germline V gene, CDR1 is GTSNPN and CDR2 is SVGIG (reference sequence). CDR3 length: 15 amino acids. V dropped 2 bases and J dropped 8; count of bases not matched to a gene: 10. The CDR3 protein is CAWSRALAGVHEQFF. The CDR3 DNA reads TGTGCCTGGAGTCGAGCCTTAGCGGGAGTCCATGAGCAGTTCTTC.

The sample holds one count of this clone. The rearrangement uses TRBV15 and TRBJ1-3; TRBD1 is a possible D gene (5 bases). The V end lost 7 bases, the J end lost 3 bases, and 10 bases lay between the germline ends. CDR3 length: 13 amino acids. Germline V gene sequence: CDR1 LNHNV, CDR2 YYDKDF (reference sequence). CDR3 DNA: TGTGCCACCAAGCGGGGCGGTGGAAACACCATATATTTT. It specifies CATKRGGGNTIYF.

This chain joins TRBV7-3 and TRBJ2-7; TRBD2 matches at 8 bases. The CDR3 covers 15 residues. Unmatched junction bases numbered 7, after V lost 5 bases and J lost 1 base. Germline CDR1 and CDR2: SGHTA and FQGTGA. CDR3 DNA sequence: TGTGCCAGCAGCCTGGGACTAGGTACTTCCTACGAGCAGTACTTC. Amino acid sequence: CASSLGLGTSYEQYF. Full variable domain (rest looked up from reference TRBV7-3 and TRBJ2-7): GAGVSQTPSNKVTEKGKYVELRCDPISGHTALYWYRQSLGQGPEFLIYFQGTGAADDSGLPNDRFFAVRPEGSVSTLKIQRTERGDSAVYLCASSLGLGTSYEQYFGPGTRLTVT.

The V call is TRBV28, the J call TRBJ2-1, with D possibly TRBD2 on 6 matching bases. V lost 2 bases to trimming and J lost 7 bases, with 18 bases between them. This CDR3 spans 16 amino acids. The V gene's germline CDR1 is MDHEN and CDR2 SYDVKM. The CDR3 nucleotides are TGTGCCAGCAGTTTACTTGATTGGCGGAGGGGAAATGAGCAGTTCTTC. Translated: CASSLLDWRRGNEQFF.

This clone was observed a single time. V gene TRBV5-1 combines with J gene TRBJ1-2; TRBD1 might be the D (6 bases). This CDR3 region has 15 residues. Germline CDR1 and CDR2: SGHRS and YFSETQ. V lost 6 bases, J lost 3 bases, and 18 bases lay in between. The CDR3 DNA reads as TGCGCCAGCACCCAGCGCGGGGGCGCCTACTATGGCTACACCTTC. Its protein product is CASTQRGGAYYGYTF.

The chain employs TRBV6-2 or TRBV6-3 and TRBJ1-2; no clear D. The ends were cut back, 4 bases at V and 4 bases at J, with 16 bases in the middle. Per the germline V gene, CDR1 is MNHEY and CDR2 is SVGEGT. The CDR3 is made up of 15 amino acids. The CDR3 coding sequence is TGTGCCAGCAGTTCTCGACACCACCGCCCCTATGGCTACACCTTC. This codes for CASSSRHHRPYGYTF.

The chain has TRBV2 and TRBJ2-5; D ambiguous. CDR3 length: 13 amino acids. Looked up from germline, CDR1 is SNHLY and CDR2 is FYNNEI. Trimming pared 2 bases from V and 5 bases from J, leaving 9 bases between. CDR3 region: CASSELVGETQYF. DNA of the CDR3: TGTGCCAGCAGTGAACTAGTTGGGGAGACCCAGTACTTC. The variable domain in full, with the rest retrieved from reference TRBV2 and TRBJ2-5, is EPEVTQTPSHQVTQMGQEVILRCVPISNHLYFYWYRQILGQKVEFLVSFYNNEISEKSEIFDDQFSVERPDGSNFTLKIRSTKLEDSAMYFCASSELVGETQYFGPGTRLLVL.

This chain uses TRBV7-2 with TRBJ2-5; a possible D gene is TRBD2 (6 bases). Germline V gene data show CDR1 as SGHTA and CDR2 as FQGNSA. V lost 1 base, J lost 0 bases, and 12 bases lay in between. The CDR3 has 16 amino acids. CDR3 DNA: TGTGCCAGCAGCTTAGTGTTCCGACTAGACCAAGAGACCCAGTACTTC. Its translation is CASSLVFRLDQETQYF. Drawing the rest from reference TRBV7-2 and TRBJ2-5, the complete variable domain is GAGVSQSPSNKVTEKGKDVELRCDPISGHTALYWYRQSLGQGLEFLIYFQGNSAPDKSGLPSDRFSAERTGGSVSTLTIQRTQQEDSAVYLCASSLVFRLDQETQYFGPGTRLLVL.

The chain is built from TRBV30 and TRBJ2-1, with 10 nucleotides matching TRBD2. The CDR3 covers 14 residues. Per germline, CDR1 GTSNPN and CDR2 SVGIG (reference sequence). The V gene end was trimmed by 4 bases and the J gene end by 7 bases; junction bases not matched to a gene: 7. CDR3 in amino acids: CAWTSGGVSNEQFF. The CDR3 DNA is TGTGCCTGGACTAGCGGGGGAGTTTCGAATGAGCAGTTCTTC. Full variable domain (remainder filled in from reference TRBV30 and TRBJ2-1): SQTIHQWPATLVQPVGSPLSLECTVEGTSNPNLYWYRQAAGRGLQLLFYSVGIGQISSEVPQNLSASRPQDRQFILSSKKLLLSDSGFYLCAWTSGGVSNEQFFGPGTRLTVL.

V and J are TRBV7-8 and TRBJ1-2; maybe TRBD1 (5 bases). CDR1 and CDR2 (germline): SGHVS, FQNEAQ. The CDR3 extends over 17 amino acids. Trimming cost V 0 bases and J 4 bases, with 18 bases left between them. This chain's CDR3 is CASSLARFEGAGYGYTF. The CDR3 nucleotides read TGTGCCAGCAGCTTAGCGCGGTTCGAAGGGGCTGGCTATGGCTACACCTTC.

The rearrangement uses TRBV28 and TRBJ1-1, with 7 bases matching TRBD1. Germline trimming cut 4 bases from V and 1 base from J; bases unmatched to any gene: 3. The germline V gene encodes CDR1 MDHEN and CDR2 SYDVKM. This CDR3 comprises 14 residues. CDR3: CASSYRGPNTEAFF. CDR3 in DNA: TGTGCCAGCAGTTACAGGGGCCCGAACACTGAAGCTTTCTTT.

The chain couples TRBV4-2 to TRBJ2-7, with D possibly being TRBD2 (6 bases). The CDR3 has 15 residues. Germline V gene sequence: CDR1 LGHNA, CDR2 YNFKEQ. V was cut by 4 bases and J by 4 bases, with 17 bases left in between. CDR3 residues: CASSRLAGMGYEQYF. The CDR3 DNA reads as TGTGCCAGCAGCCGCCTGGCGGGGATGGGGTACGAGCAGTACTTC.

CDR3 residues: CASSAQVGSPLHF. Written as DNA, the CDR3 is TGCGCCAGCAGTGCGCAGGTGGGTTCACCCCTCCACTTT. The gene calls are TRBV10-2 and TRBJ1-6; no definite D call. This CDR3 has 13 amino acids. The ends were cut back, 4 bases at V and 9 bases at J, with 10 bases in the middle. Germline CDR1 and CDR2: WSHSY and SAAADI.

The chain carries TRBV7-2 and TRBJ2-1, with 10 bases matching TRBD1. CDR3 length: 17 residues. J gave up 5 bases and V 4 bases, and 11 bases lay outside the gene matches. Germline V lookup: CDR1 SGHTA, CDR2 FQGNSA. CDR3: CASSSPDRGRRDNEQFF. The CDR3 region has the DNA TGTGCCAGCAGCTCACCCGACAGGGGGCGAAGAGACAATGAGCAGTTCTTC.

This chain uses TRBV29-1 with TRBJ1-1; D not resolved. CDR3 length: 11 amino acids. V was pared by 7 bases and J by 7 bases, with 13 bases between. CDR1 SQVTM and CDR2 ANQGSEA come from the germline V gene. The DNA of the CDR3 is TGCAGCGCCCGAGATGGGAGTGAAGCTTTCTTT. Its translation is CSARDGSEAFF.

This clone has a single count. The chain is built from TRBV28 and TRBJ2-1, with TRBD2 identical over 8 bases. Germline V gene lookup returns CDR1 MDHEN and CDR2 SYDVKM. The CDR3 extends over 15 amino acids. J lost 3 bases, V lost 4 bases, and 5 bases had no gene match. The CDR3: CASSSTSGGYNEQFF. CDR3 coding DNA: TGTGCCAGCAGTTCTACTAGCGGAGGCTACAATGAGCAGTTCTTC. The full variable domain, completed using reference TRBV28 and TRBJ2-1, is DVKVTQSSRYLVKRTGEKVFLECVQDMDHENMFWYRQDPGLGLRLIYFSYDVKMKEKGDIPEGYSVSREKKERFSLILESASTNQTSMYLCASSSTSGGYNEQFFGPGTRLTVL.

This chain links TRBV11-3 with TRBJ2-1, with 8 nucleotides matching TRBD1. The trim removed 5 bases at V and 4 bases at J, leaving 7 bases unmatched. Germline V lookup: CDR1 SGHNT, CDR2 YENEEA. The CDR3 runs to 15 residues. This chain's CDR3 is CASSRGQGRYNEQFF. In nucleotides, the CDR3 is TGTGCCAGCAGCCGCGGACAGGGCCGGTACAATGAGCAGTTCTTC.

The gene calls are TRBV12-3 or TRBV12-4 and TRBJ1-1; D unresolved. V shed 6 bases and J shed 7 bases, with 12 bases lying between them. This CDR3 region has 12 residues. This chain's CDR3 is CASRPVGSEAFF. CDR3 nucleotide sequence: TGTGCCAGCAGACCGGTCGGGAGTGAAGCTTTCTTT.

V gene TRBV19 combines with J gene TRBJ1-2; tentative D call: TRBD1 (5 bases). Germline V gene lookup returns CDR1 LNHDA and CDR2 SQIVND (reference sequence). CDR3 length equals 16 residues. The ends were cut back, 1 base at V and 0 bases at J, with 12 bases in the middle. CDR3 DNA: TGTGCCAGTAGTATAGCCGCTACAGGAGCTAACTATGGCTACACCTTC. Its protein product is CASSIAATGANYGYTF.